The clone carrying this T cell receptor (beta chain) was found a few times. The antigen is unknown. These data are taken from a study of CD8 T cells in ankylosing spondylitis. This CDR3 has 15 amino acids. The germline CDR1 and CDR2 sequences are ENHRY and SYGVKD. The V end lost 4 bases, the J end lost 0 bases, and 13 bases lay between the germline ends. TCRdb fed the 5' RACE reads into MiXCR, producing one record per CDR3 protein. Of 300,000 to 400,000 distinct CDR3 sequences in the sample, approximately 22% are singletons; the top ten hold around 14%. General observations from the study: Some motif variants had been reported before (in reactive arthritis synovial fluid and blood). Matched synovial fluid from ankylosing spondylitis patients was reported to be enriched for disease-linked clones. A TCR beta motif made of about 8 highly homologous variants seemed typical of ankylosing spondylitis blood.

The source is a male donor with ankylosing spondylitis or in good health (not recorded which). Sequences were obtained from blood, either unsorted or a sorted T cell fraction (not recorded which). The chain couples TRBV10-3 to TRBJ2-7; possible D gene TRBD2, 6 bases. CDR3 sequence reads: CAISGGRMVSYEQYF. The DNA for the CDR3 is TGTGCCATCAGTGGGGGGAGGATGGTCTCCTACGAGCAGTACTTC.